This section outlines one TCR beta chain sequence together with its context. This sample is part of a study of blood T cell repertoires in COVID-19. Study at large: COVID-19 samples collected from the United States, Italy and Spain covered acute and convalescent phases. T cells, B-cell-depleted T cells, or PBMCs provided the cDNA or gDNA that served as material.

CDR3 length: 19 residues. Trimming pared 1 base from V and 0 bases from J, leaving 16 bases between. Germline V CDR1 and CDR2: SGHAT, FQNNGV. TCRdb's copy holds only in-frame clones and misses some; the assay was immunoSEQ multiplex PCR. This sample carries approximately 180,000 clones, roughly 83% of them seen once, and the ten largest clones take about 7%. Patients from Seattle were sampled longitudinally, starting during active infection. The gene calls are TRBV11-2 and TRBJ1-6; no reliable D call. The sequencing input was peripheral blood. The source of this sequence is a woman in her thirties or forties with COVID-19, enrolled during active disease. CDR3 sequence (DNA): TGTGCCAGCAGCTTAGCAATCGACTTACGAAGCTCCTATAATTCACCCCTCCACTTT. Translated, it gives CASSLAIDLRSSYNSPLHF.